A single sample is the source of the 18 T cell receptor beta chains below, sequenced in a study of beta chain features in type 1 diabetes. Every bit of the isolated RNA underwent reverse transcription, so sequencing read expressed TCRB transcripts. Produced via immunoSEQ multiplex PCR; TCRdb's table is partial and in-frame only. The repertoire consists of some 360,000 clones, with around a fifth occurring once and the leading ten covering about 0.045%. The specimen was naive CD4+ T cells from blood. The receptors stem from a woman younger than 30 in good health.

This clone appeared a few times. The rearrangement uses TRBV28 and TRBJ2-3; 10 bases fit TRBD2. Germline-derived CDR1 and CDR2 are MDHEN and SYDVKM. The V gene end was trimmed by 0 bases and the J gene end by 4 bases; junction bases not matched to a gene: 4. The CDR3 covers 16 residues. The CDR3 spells CASSLWISGRSDTQYF. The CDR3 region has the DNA TGTGCCAGCAGTTTATGGATTAGCGGGAGGTCAGATACGCAGTATTTT.

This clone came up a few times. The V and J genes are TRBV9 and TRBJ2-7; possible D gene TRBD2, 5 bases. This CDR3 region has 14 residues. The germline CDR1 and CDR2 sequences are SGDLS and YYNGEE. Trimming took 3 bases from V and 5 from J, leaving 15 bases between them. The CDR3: CASSGPGIAHEQYF. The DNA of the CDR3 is TGTGCCAGCAGCGGACCCGGGATTGCCCACGAGCAGTACTTC.

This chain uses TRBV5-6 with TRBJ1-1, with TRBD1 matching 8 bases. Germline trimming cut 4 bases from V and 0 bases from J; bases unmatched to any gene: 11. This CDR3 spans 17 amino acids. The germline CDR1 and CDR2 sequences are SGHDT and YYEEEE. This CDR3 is CASSRYRGANLNTEAFF. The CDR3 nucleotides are TGTGCCAGCAGCCGATACAGGGGGGCGAACCTGAACACTGAAGCTTTCTTT.

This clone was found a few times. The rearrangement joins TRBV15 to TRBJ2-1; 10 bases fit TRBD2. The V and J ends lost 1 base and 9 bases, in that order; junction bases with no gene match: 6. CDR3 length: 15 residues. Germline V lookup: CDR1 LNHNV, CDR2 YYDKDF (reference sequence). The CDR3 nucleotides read TGTGCCACCAGCAGAGGTAGCGGGAGGTTAAGTGAGCAGTTCTTC. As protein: CATSRGSGRLSEQFF. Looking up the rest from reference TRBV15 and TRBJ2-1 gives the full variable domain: DAMVIQNPRYQVTQFGKPVTLSCSQTLNHNVMYWYQQKSSQAPKLLFHYYDKDFNNEADTPDNFQSRRPNTSFCFLDIRSPGLGDTAMYLCATSRGSGRLSEQFFGPGTRLTVL.

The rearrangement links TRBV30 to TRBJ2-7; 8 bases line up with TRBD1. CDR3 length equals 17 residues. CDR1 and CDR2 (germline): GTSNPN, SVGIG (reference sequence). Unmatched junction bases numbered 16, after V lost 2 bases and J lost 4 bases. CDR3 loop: CAWSPSWGRGLTYEQYF. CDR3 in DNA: TGTGCCTGGAGTCCGTCCTGGGGCAGGGGGCTAACGTACGAGCAGTACTTC.

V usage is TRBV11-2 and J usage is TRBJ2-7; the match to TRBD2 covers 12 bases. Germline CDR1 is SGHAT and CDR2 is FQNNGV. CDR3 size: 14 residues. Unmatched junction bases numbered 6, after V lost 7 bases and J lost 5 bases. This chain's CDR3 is CASTTRLAGDEQYF. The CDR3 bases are TGTGCCAGCACTACAAGACTAGCGGGAGACGAGCAGTACTTC.

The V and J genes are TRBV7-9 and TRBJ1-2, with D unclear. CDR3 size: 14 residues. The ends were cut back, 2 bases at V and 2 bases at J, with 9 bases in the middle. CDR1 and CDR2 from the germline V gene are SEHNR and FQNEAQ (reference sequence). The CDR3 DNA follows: TGTGCCAGCAGCTTACGAGCGGCGAACTATGGCTACACCTTC. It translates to CASSLRAANYGYTF. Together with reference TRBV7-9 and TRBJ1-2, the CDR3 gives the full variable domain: DTGVSQNPRHKITKRGQNVTFRCDPISEHNRLYWYRQTLGQGPEFLTYFQNEAQLEKSRLLSDRFSAERPKGSFSTLEIQRTEQGDSAMYLCASSLRAANYGYTFGSGTRLTVV.

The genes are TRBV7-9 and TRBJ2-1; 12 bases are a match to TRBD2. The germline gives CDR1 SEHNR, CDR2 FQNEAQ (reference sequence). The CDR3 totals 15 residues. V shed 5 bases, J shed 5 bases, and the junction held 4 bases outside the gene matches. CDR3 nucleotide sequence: TGTGCCAGCAGCAGGACTAGCGGGACTGACAATGAGCAGTTCTTC. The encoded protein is CASSRTSGTDNEQFF.

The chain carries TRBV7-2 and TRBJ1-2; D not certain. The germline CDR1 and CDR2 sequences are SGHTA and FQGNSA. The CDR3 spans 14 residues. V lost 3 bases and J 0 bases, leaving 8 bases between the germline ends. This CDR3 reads CASSFQAANYGYTF. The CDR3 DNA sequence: TGTGCCAGCAGCTTTCAAGCTGCTAACTATGGCTACACCTTC.

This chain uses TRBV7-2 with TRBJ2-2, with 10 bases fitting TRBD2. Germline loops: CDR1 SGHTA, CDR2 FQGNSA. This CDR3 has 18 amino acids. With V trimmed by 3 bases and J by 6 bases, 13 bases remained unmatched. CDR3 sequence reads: CASSFYLAGAAFSGELFF. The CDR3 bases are TGTGCCAGCAGCTTTTACCTAGCGGGGGCCGCTTTTTCCGGGGAGCTGTTTTTT.

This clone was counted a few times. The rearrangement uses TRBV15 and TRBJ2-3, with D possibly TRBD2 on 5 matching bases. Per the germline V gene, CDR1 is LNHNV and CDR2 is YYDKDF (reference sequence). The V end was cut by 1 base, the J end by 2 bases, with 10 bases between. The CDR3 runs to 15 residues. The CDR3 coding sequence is TGTGCCACCAGCAGAGCCTCGGGGAACACAGATACGCAGTATTTT. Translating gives CATSRASGNTDTQYF. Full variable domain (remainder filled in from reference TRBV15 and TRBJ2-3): DAMVIQNPRYQVTQFGKPVTLSCSQTLNHNVMYWYQQKSSQAPKLLFHYYDKDFNNEADTPDNFQSRRPNTSFCFLDIRSPGLGDTAMYLCATSRASGNTDTQYFGPGTRLTVL.

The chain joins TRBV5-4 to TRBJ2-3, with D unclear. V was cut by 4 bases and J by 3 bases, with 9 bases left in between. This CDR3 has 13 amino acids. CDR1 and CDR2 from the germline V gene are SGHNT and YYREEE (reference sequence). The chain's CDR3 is CASSDGVTDTQYF. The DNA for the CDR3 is TGTGCCAGCAGCGACGGAGTTACAGATACGCAGTATTTT.

This chain's CDR3 is CAWSSTTTQETQYF. In DNA form, the CDR3 reads TGTGCCTGGAGTTCGACTACCACCCAAGAGACCCAGTACTTC. The chain links TRBV30 to TRBJ2-5; TRBD2 is a possible D gene (5 bases). This CDR3 region has 14 residues. Germline-derived CDR1 and CDR2 are GTSNPN and SVGIG (reference sequence). Trimming cost V 2 bases and J 1 base, with 11 bases left between them.

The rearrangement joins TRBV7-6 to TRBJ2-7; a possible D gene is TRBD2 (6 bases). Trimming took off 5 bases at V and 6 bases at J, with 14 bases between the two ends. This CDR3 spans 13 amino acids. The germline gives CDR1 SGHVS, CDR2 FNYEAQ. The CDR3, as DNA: TGTGCCAGCAGCCCTCTCGCGGGGACCGAGCAGTACTTC. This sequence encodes CASSPLAGTEQYF.

CDR3 amino acids: CASSAPGQDYEQYF. The CDR3 bases are TGTGCCAGCAGCGCACCGGGACAGGACTACGAGCAGTACTTC. This chain links TRBV11-2 with TRBJ2-7; the match to TRBD1 covers 8 bases. Germline-derived CDR1 and CDR2 are SGHAT and FQNNGV. CDR3 length: 14 residues. Trimming at V came to 5 bases and at J to 3 bases, leaving 6 bases not matched to a gene.

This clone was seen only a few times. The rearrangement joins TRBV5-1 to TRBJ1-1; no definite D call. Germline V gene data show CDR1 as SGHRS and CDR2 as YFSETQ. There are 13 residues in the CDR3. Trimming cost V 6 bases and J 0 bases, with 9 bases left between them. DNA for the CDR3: TGCGCCAGCATGTTCAACATGAACACTGAAGCTTTCTTT. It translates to CASMFNMNTEAFF. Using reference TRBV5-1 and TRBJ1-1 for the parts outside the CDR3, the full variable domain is KAGVTQTPRYLIKTRGQQVTLSCSPISGHRSVSWYQQTPGQGLQFLFEYFSETQRNKGNFPGRFSGRQFSNSRSEMNVSTLELGDSALYLCASMFNMNTEAFFGQGTRLTVV.

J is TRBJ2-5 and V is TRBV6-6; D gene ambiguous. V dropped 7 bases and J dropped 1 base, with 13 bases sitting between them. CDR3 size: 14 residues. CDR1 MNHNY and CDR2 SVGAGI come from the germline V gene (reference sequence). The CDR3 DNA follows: TGTGCCAGCACCTACCTTAGTTCCCAAGAGACCCAGTACTTC. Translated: CASTYLSSQETQYF.

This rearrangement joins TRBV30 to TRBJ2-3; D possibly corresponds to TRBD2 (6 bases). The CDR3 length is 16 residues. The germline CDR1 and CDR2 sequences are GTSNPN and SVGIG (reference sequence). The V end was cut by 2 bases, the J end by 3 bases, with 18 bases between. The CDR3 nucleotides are TGTGCCTGGAGTCCCCGCGGGGTCATTCGTACAGATACGCAGTATTTT. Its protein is CAWSPRGVIRTDTQYF.